The clone carrying this T cell receptor (beta chain) occurred once. Its antigen remains unidentified. For a library built for alpha chains, this beta chain is a stray read; little rests on its size. This sample was taken from a study of spatial heterogeneity in lung cancer. Time point in this sample: sample taken at primary tumor resection. TCRdb redid the calling of the 5' RACE reads with MiXCR, one entry per CDR3 protein. The repertoire has around 16,000 distinct CDR3 sequences, 6.5% to 8% of them found once; the top ten carry 20%. Study-level findings and limits: Tumors with more nonsynonymous mutations had more expanded intratumoral alpha and beta TCRs.

Germline CDR1 SQVTM, CDR2 ANQGSEA. Trimming shortened V by 3 bases and J by 4 bases, and 6 bases separated the two germline ends. The CDR3 sequence is 11 residues long. The input for sequencing was lung tumor tissue, taken at surgery. This sequence originates from a female donor with early-stage non-small cell lung cancer. The J gene is TRBJ1-2, the V gene TRBV29-1; the D gene is possibly TRBD1 (5 bases). CDR3 in amino acids: CSVETVYGYTF. In DNA, the CDR3 is TGCAGCGTTGAGACAGTCTATGGCTACACCTTC.